This entry lists 5 T cell receptor beta chains sequenced from one sample in a study of blood T cell repertoires in COVID-19. Clones were sequenced by immunoSEQ multiplex PCR, and TCRdb holds only the in-frame ones, with some missing. The sample consists of a few hundred thousand clones, about 88% of them appearing once. The sequenced material came from peripheral blood. The receptors originated from a man aged 55 to 69 who had recovered from COVID-19.

The chain is built from TRBV5-6 and TRBJ2-7, with D unresolved. The CDR3 has 17 amino acids. The V end lost 4 bases, the J end lost 3 bases, and 23 bases lay between the germline ends. Looked up from germline, CDR1 is SGHDT and CDR2 is YYEEEE. DNA of the CDR3: TGTGCCAGCAGCGCACTCGGAGCCTCCCCCCGAGGCTACGAGCAGTACTTC. Translation gives CASSALGASPRGYEQYF.

This clone was found once. The rearrangement links TRBV5-1 to TRBJ1-6, with TRBD1 identical over 7 bases. The CDR3 loop spans 15 amino acids. Unmatched junction bases numbered 0, after V lost 0 bases and J lost 3 bases. Looked up from germline, CDR1 is SGHRS and CDR2 is YFSETQ. CDR3 protein: CASSLDRGYNSPLHF. CDR3 nucleotides: TGCGCCAGCAGCTTGGACAGGGGCTATAATTCACCCCTCCACTTT.

The rearrangement joins TRBV2 to TRBJ2-6, with D possibly TRBD1 on 5 matching bases. The CDR3 is 13 amino acids. V lost 4 bases and J 4 bases, leaving 5 bases between the germline ends. Germline loops: CDR1 SNHLY, CDR2 FYNNEI. The CDR3 reads CASSGQGANVLTF. CDR3 coding DNA: TGTGCCAGCAGTGGACAGGGGGCCAACGTCCTGACTTTC.

This chain uses TRBV18 with TRBJ2-1; possible D gene TRBD2, 6 bases. Trimming pared 5 bases from V and 7 bases from J, leaving 15 bases between. The CDR3 is made up of 14 amino acids. The germline V gene has CDR1 KGHSH and CDR2 LQKENI. In DNA, the CDR3 is TGTGCCAGCTCAGCCTACCCGGAGGGGAATGAGCAGTTCTTC. Its translation: CASSAYPEGNEQFF.

This clone was seen once. The rearrangement joins TRBV6-2 or TRBV6-3 to TRBJ1-5; 10 bases agree with TRBD1. Germline CDR1 is MNHEY and CDR2 is SVGEGT. V shed 2 bases and J 6 bases; nucleotides not matched to a gene: 1. The CDR3 loop spans 14 amino acids. The CDR3 coding sequence is TGTGCCAGCAGTTACGACAGGGGGCTTCAGCCCCAGCATTTT. Its protein product is CASSYDRGLQPQHF.